This entry describes one T cell receptor (beta chain). What it recognizes is unknown. This entry belongs to a study of T-cell reconstitution after alpha-beta-depleted transplantation in children. Overall study results and limits: Recipient T cells and thymic progenitors that survived gave rise to the high TCRbeta diversity observed at day 60 in some patients. T-cell numbers and diversity, one year after transplant, stemmed largely from T cells that were newly produced. Reportedly, only several hundred clones from non-depleted graft cells drove alpha-beta T-cell counts at about two months.

Researchers prepared the TCRbeta library using unique molecular identifiers, the study reports. TCRdb reprocessed the PCR reads with MiXCR, giving one entry per CDR3 protein. The data contain roughly 300,000 distinct CDR3 sequences, roughly 11% of them singletons. The CDR3 totals 13 residues. Germline CDR1 KGHSH, CDR2 LQKENI. V trimming: 3 bases; J trimming: 8 bases; junction bases outside the gene matches: 5. The sample consisted of peripheral blood, taken 180 days after TCRalphabeta/CD19-depleted stem cell transplant. The chain employs TRBV18 and TRBJ1-2; 8 bases agree with TRBD1. The origin of this receptor is a male patient aged 2 to 9 who had a stem cell transplant for chronic granulomatous disease, so the T cells may come from the graft donor. The CDR3 protein is CASSPSGGAGYTF. The CDR3 DNA follows: TGTGCCAGCTCACCCTCAGGGGGCGCGGGCTACACCTTC.